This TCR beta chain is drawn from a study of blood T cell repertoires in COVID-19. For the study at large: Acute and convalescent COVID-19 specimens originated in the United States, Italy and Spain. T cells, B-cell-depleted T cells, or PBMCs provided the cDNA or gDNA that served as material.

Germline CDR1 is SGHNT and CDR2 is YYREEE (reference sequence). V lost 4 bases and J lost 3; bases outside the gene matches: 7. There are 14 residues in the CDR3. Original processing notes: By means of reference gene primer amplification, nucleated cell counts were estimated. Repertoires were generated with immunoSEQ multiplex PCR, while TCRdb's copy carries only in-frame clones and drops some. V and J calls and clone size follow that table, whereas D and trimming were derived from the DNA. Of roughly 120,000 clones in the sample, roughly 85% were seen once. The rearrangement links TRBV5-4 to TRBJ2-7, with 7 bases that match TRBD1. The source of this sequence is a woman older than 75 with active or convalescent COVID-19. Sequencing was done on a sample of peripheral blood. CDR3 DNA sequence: TGTGCCAGCAGCCCTGGGACAGAACACTACGAGCAGTACTTC. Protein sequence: CASSPGTEHYEQYF.